Reported below is one T cell receptor beta chain. The antigen remains unidentified. From the 5' RACE reads, TCRdb called clonotypes with MiXCR, one entry per CDR3 protein. The sample has about 400,000 distinct CDR3 sequences, 20% to 25% seen once. The entry originates in a study of CD8 T cells in ankylosing spondylitis. The trim removed 6 bases at V and 8 bases at J, leaving 8 bases unmatched. The CDR3 is made up of 15 amino acids. Study outcomes and limitations: Earlier literature documents some of the motif variants in reactive arthritis synovial fluid and blood.

This chain links TRBV12-3 or TRBV12-4 with TRBJ2-1; 12 nucleotides agree with TRBD1. The TCR was taken from a male donor with ankylosing spondylitis or in good health (not recorded which). Sequenced: blood, either unsorted or a sorted T cell fraction (not recorded which). The CDR3 DNA sequence: TGTGCCAGCAGACGGGACAGGGGGCCCGGCGATGAGCAGTTCTTC. This translates into CASRRDRGPGDEQFF.